Following are 20 T cell receptor beta chains from one sample sequenced in a study of blood T cell repertoires in COVID-19. Clones were sequenced by immunoSEQ multiplex PCR, and TCRdb holds only the in-frame ones, with some missing. The sample has around 200,000 clones; about 87% are singletons. Sequences were obtained from PBMCs or T cells enriched from blood (not recorded which). Receptor source: a man aged 18 to 30 with acute COVID-19.

The chain has TRBV30 and TRBJ2-7; D may be TRBD2 (5 bases). Trimming pared 3 bases from V and 13 bases from J, leaving 19 bases between. The CDR3 is made up of 12 amino acids. Germline CDR1 reads GTSNPN; CDR2 reads SVGIG (reference sequence). The CDR3 spells CAWRSRASGEYF. The CDR3 DNA follows: TGTGCCTGGAGGTCCCGTGCCTCCGGGGAATACTTC.

V and J are TRBV19 and TRBJ1-4; 7 bases line up with TRBD1. The CDR3 contains 16 residues. Germline V gene data show CDR1 as LNHDA and CDR2 as SQIVND (reference sequence). V gave up 6 bases and J gave up 7 bases; unmatched junction bases: 14. The CDR3 DNA sequence: TGTGCCAGTAGACCGGGACAGTGGGAAAGTCGTGAAAAACTGTTTTTT. Protein product: CASRPGQWESREKLFF.

J is TRBJ1-5 and V is TRBV7-8; D perhaps matches TRBD1 (6 bases). V lost 3 bases, J lost 7 bases, and 10 bases lay in between. From germline, CDR1 is SGHVS and CDR2 FQNEAQ. CDR3 length: 13 residues. CDR3 in amino acids: CASSFIGGQPQHF. CDR3 DNA: TGTGCCAGCAGCTTCATTGGGGGCCAGCCCCAGCATTTT.

The genes are TRBV27 and TRBJ2-3, with 14 bases that match TRBD2. The germline V gene has CDR1 MNHEY and CDR2 SMNVEV (reference sequence). The junction had 15 bases not matched to a gene; V was cut back by 5 bases and J by 8 bases. The CDR3 totals 18 residues. The CDR3 region has the DNA TGTGCCAGCAGTCTTAACAGACTAGCGGGAGGGCCTTTAACTACGCAGTATTTT. Translation: CASSLNRLAGGPLTTQYF.

V and J are TRBV4-1 and TRBJ1-1; D not resolved. Germline CDR1 MGHRA, CDR2 YSYEKL. This CDR3 has 14 residues. Trimming removed 10 bases at V and 0 bases at J, with 15 bases between. The CDR3 DNA reads TGCGCCACCCGAGGGCGTACGGTGAACACTGAAGCTTTCTTT. It encodes CATRGRTVNTEAFF.

The chain links TRBV6-2 or TRBV6-3 to TRBJ1-5, with D uncertain. This CDR3 spans 16 amino acids. Germline V lookup: CDR1 MNHEY, CDR2 SVGEGT. V gave up 6 bases and J gave up 1 base, with 16 bases separating them. DNA of the CDR3: TGTGCCAGCAGCCCATCACACCGAGGGAGCAATCAGCCCCAGCATTTT. Its protein is CASSPSHRGSNQPQHF.

The chain carries TRBV9 and TRBJ2-2; D might be TRBD1 (6 bases). Germline V gives CDR1 SGDLS, CDR2 YYNGEE. The CDR3 covers 16 residues. V lost 0 bases and J lost 1, with 10 bases in between. Written as DNA, the CDR3 is TGTGCCAGCAGCGTAGAGGACAGCCTGAACACCGGGGAGCTGTTTTTT. This codes for CASSVEDSLNTGELFF. The full variable domain, rest sourced from reference TRBV9 and TRBJ2-2, is DSGVTQTPKHLITATGQRVTLRCSPRSGDLSVYWYQQSLDQGLQFLIQYYNGEERAKGNILERFSAQQFPDLHSELNLSSLELGDSALYFCASSVEDSLNTGELFFGEGSRLTVL.

The V and J genes are TRBV19 and TRBJ1-2; perhaps TRBD1 as D (5 bases). Trimming shortened V by 5 bases and J by 2 bases, and 15 bases separated the two germline ends. CDR1 and CDR2 from the germline V gene are LNHDA and SQIVND (reference sequence). This CDR3 spans 15 amino acids. Here the CDR3 DNA reads TGTGCCAGTAGTCCAACGGGACTCCTGAACTATGGCTACACCTTC. Its protein is CASSPTGLLNYGYTF.

This clone was recorded only once. This chain joins TRBV9 and TRBJ2-3, with 9 bases fitting TRBD2. The CDR3 has 16 residues. Trimming removed 0 bases from V and 0 bases from J; junction bases left unmatched: 2. CDR1 SGDLS and CDR2 YYNGEE come from the germline V gene. The CDR3 nucleotides are TGTGCCAGCAGCGTAGGGCGGGAGGGGAGCACAGATACGCAGTATTTT. Translating gives CASSVGREGSTDTQYF.

This chain joins TRBV6-5 and TRBJ1-1; TRBD1 is a possible D gene (5 bases). CDR1 is MNHEY, CDR2 SVGAGI, per germline. The ends were cut back, 0 bases at V and 5 bases at J, with 13 bases in the middle. This CDR3 comprises 15 residues. The CDR3 sequence: CASSYSRGRVTEAFF. DNA of the CDR3: TGTGCCAGCAGTTACTCGCGGGGGAGGGTTACTGAAGCTTTCTTT.

In the case of this clone: Within the sample, other DNA sequences also encode this same CDR3. The V and J genes are TRBV5-1 and TRBJ1-2; D ambiguous. CDR1 is SGHRS and CDR2 is YFSETQ in the germline V gene. Trimming stripped 2 bases from V and 3 bases from J, with 8 bases between. The CDR3 is made up of 13 amino acids. The CDR3: CASSLGRDYGYTF. CDR3 DNA sequence: TGCGCCAGCAGCTTAGGGCGGGACTATGGCTACACCTTC.

This chain connects TRBV7-2 to TRBJ2-1; the D is unclear. V lost 5 bases and J lost 5, with 16 bases in between. CDR3 length equals 15 residues. In germline, CDR1 is SGHTA, CDR2 FQGNSA. CDR3 in DNA: TGTGCCAGCAGCCCCCCAGGCCTTGCCCACAATGAGCAGTTCTTC. Amino acid sequence: CASSPPGLAHNEQFF.

This clone occurred once. V usage is TRBV5-4 and J usage is TRBJ2-1; 8 positions agree with TRBD2. The ends lost 4 bases at V and 6 bases at J; junction bases unmatched: 15. The germline gives CDR1 SGHNT, CDR2 YYREEE (reference sequence). This CDR3 has 17 amino acids. The CDR3 DNA sequence: TGTGCCAGCAGCATCCCGGGGGGGCAGGGAAGGGTCAATGAGCAGTTCTTC. Translating it yields CASSIPGGQGRVNEQFF. The full variable domain, in which reference TRBV5-4 and TRBJ2-1 provide the parts outside the CDR3, is ETGVTQSPTHLIKTRGQQVTLRCSSQSGHNTVSWYQQALGQGPQFIFQYYREEENGRGNFPPRFSGLQFPNYSSELNVNALELDDSALYLCASSIPGGQGRVNEQFFGPGTRLTVL.

This chain uses TRBV2 with TRBJ2-7; D is perhaps TRBD2 (6 bases). The CDR3 spans 14 residues. V lost 3 bases and J 2 bases, leaving 11 bases between the germline ends. Germline assignment: CDR1 SNHLY and CDR2 FYNNEI. This CDR3 is CASSDREETYEQYF. CDR3 coding DNA: TGTGCCAGCAGTGACAGGGAGGAGACCTACGAGCAGTACTTC.

The CDR3 here is CASSLMGAPNEQFF. The DNA of the CDR3 is TGTGCCAGCAGTTTAATGGGGGCGCCAAATGAGCAGTTCTTC. The rearrangement joins TRBV27 to TRBJ2-1, with D maybe TRBD1 (6 bases). Germline CDR1 reads MNHEY; CDR2 reads SMNVEV (reference sequence). V lost 2 bases and J 7 bases, leaving 12 bases between the germline ends. The CDR3 sequence is 14 residues long.

The rearrangement links TRBV9 to TRBJ2-5, with 8 nucleotides matching TRBD1. J lost 7 bases, V lost 0 bases, and 8 bases had no gene match. Germline-derived CDR1 and CDR2 are SGDLS and YYNGEE. The CDR3 covers 15 residues. The CDR3 nucleotides are TGTGCCAGCAGCGTAGGAGACAGGGGTATCGTGACCCAGTACTTC. Translated: CASSVGDRGIVTQYF.

This CDR3 is CASSFPPGQGRGNEQFF. The DNA for the CDR3 is TGTGCCAGCAGTTTCCCCCCCGGACAGGGGAGAGGGAATGAGCAGTTCTTC. This chain joins TRBV28 and TRBJ2-1; TRBD1 matches at 9 bases. This CDR3 spans 17 amino acids. Per the germline V gene, CDR1 is MDHEN and CDR2 is SYDVKM. The V and J ends lost 3 bases and 7 bases, in that order; junction bases with no gene match: 13.

The chain joins TRBV28 to TRBJ2-3; 12 positions agree with TRBD2. Trimming at V came to 4 bases and at J to 4 bases, leaving 3 bases not matched to a gene. CDR1 and CDR2 from the germline V gene are MDHEN and SYDVKM. The CDR3 totals 15 residues. CDR3 protein: CASSSSGRVADTQYF. As DNA, the CDR3 is TGTGCCAGCAGTTCTAGCGGGAGGGTCGCAGATACGCAGTATTTT.

This clone was counted a single time. The V and J genes are TRBV28 and TRBJ1-2; no definite D call. Germline V gives CDR1 MDHEN, CDR2 SYDVKM. The CDR3 length is 15 residues. The V and J ends lost 6 bases and 1 base respectively, with 15 bases between them. The CDR3 nucleotides read TGTGCCAGCAGCCCCCCCAGACACCTTAACTATGGCTACACCTTC. It encodes CASSPPRHLNYGYTF.

V and J are TRBV6-5 and TRBJ1-1; D might be TRBD1 (6 bases). The CDR3 length is 13 residues. V was pared by 7 bases and J by 8 bases, with 17 bases between. The V gene's germline CDR1 is MNHEY and CDR2 SVGAGI. DNA for the CDR3: TGTGCCAGCACTCCCCCGGTAGGGACAGAAGCTTTCTTT. Residues: CASTPPVGTEAFF.